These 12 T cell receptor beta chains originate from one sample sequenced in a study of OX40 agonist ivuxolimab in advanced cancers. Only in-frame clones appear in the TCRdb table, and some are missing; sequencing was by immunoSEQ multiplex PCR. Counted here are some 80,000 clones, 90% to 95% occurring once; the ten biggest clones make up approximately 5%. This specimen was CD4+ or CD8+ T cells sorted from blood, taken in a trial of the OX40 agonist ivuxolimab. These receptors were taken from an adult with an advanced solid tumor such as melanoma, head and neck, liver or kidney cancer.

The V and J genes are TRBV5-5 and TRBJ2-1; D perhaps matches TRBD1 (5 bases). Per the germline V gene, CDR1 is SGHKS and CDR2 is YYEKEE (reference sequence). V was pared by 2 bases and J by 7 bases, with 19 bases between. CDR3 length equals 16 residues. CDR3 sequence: CASSFSRWQGSNEQFF. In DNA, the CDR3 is TGTGCCAGCAGCTTTAGTCGTTGGCAGGGCTCGAATGAGCAGTTCTTC. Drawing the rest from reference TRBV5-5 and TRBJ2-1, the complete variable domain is DAGVTQSPTHLIKTRGQQVTLRCSPISGHKSVSWYQQVLGQGPQFIFQYYEKEERGRGNFPDRFSARQFPNYSSELNVNALLLGDSALYLCASSFSRWQGSNEQFFGPGTRLTVL.

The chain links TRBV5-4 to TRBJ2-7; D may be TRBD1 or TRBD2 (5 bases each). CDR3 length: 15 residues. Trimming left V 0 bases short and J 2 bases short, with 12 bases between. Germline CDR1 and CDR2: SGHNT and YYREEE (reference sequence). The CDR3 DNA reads TGTGCCAGCAGCTTGGCCGGGACCAGGCCCTACGAGCAGTACTTC. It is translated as CASSLAGTRPYEQYF.

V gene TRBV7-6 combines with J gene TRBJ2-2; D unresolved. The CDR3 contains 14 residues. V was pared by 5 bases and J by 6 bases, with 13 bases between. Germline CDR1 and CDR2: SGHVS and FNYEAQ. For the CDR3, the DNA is TGTGCCAGCAGCCGTGTACAGATCGCCGGGGAGCTGTTTTTT. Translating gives CASSRVQIAGELFF.

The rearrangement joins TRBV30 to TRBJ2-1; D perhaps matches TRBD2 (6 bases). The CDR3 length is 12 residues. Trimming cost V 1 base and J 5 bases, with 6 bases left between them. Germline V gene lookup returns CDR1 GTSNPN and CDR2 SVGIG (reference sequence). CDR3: CAWSGGDNEQFF. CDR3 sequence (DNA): TGTGCCTGGAGTGGGGGGGACAATGAGCAGTTCTTC.

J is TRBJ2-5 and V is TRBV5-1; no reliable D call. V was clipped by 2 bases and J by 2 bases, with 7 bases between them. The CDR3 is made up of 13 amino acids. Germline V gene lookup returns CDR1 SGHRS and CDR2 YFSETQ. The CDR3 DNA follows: TGCGCCAGCAGCTTCTCGCTTCAAGAGACCCAGTACTTC. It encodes CASSFSLQETQYF.

The CDR3 loop is CASSLSGRTDTQYF. In nucleotides, the CDR3 is TGCGCCAGCAGCCTTAGCGGGAGGACAGATACGCAGTATTTT. The V gene is TRBV5-1, the J gene TRBJ2-3, with 10 bases identical to TRBD2. V shed 4 bases, J shed 3 bases, and the junction held 2 bases outside the gene matches. This CDR3 contains 14 residues. CDR1 is SGHRS, CDR2 YFSETQ, per germline.

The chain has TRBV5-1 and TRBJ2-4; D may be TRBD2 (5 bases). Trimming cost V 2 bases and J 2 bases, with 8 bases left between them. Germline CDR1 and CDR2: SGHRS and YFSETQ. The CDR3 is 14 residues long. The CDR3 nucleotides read TGCGCCAGCAGCTTCGGGGAATCCAAAAACATTCAGTACTTC. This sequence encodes CASSFGESKNIQYF.

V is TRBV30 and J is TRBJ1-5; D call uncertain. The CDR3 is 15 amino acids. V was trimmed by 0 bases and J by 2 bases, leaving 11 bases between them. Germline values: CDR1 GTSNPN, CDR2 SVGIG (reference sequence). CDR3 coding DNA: TGTGCCTGGAGTGTCTGGGGTCGGGGCAATCAGCCCCAGCATTTT. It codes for CAWSVWGRGNQPQHF.

The CDR3, as DNA: TGTGCCAGCAGCTCACAGACAGATACGCAGTATTTT. Translating it yields CASSSQTDTQYF. The chain couples TRBV7-2 to TRBJ2-3; D remains ambiguous. Between the trimmed V and J ends, which lost 4 bases and 3 bases, there was a span of 5 bases. CDR1 is SGHTA, CDR2 FQGNSA, per germline. There are 12 residues in the CDR3.

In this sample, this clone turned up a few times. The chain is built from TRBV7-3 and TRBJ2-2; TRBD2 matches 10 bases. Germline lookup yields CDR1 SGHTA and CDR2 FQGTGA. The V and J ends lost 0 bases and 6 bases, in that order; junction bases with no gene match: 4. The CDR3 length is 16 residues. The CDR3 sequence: CASSLTSGRVAGELFF. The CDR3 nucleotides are TGTGCCAGCAGCTTAACAAGCGGGAGGGTTGCCGGGGAGCTGTTTTTT.

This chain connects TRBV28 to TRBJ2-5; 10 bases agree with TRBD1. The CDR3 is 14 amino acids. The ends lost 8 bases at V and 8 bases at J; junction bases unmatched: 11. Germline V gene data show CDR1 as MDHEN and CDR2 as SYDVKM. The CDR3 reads CASSQDRGGGTQYF. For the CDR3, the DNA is TGTGCCAGCTCTCAGGACAGGGGGGGCGGAACCCAGTACTTC.

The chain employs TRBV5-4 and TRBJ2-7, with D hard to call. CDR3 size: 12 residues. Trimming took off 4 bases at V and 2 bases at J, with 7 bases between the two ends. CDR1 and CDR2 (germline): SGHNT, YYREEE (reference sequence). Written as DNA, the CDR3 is TGTGCCAGCAGCGGGCAGACCTACGAGCAGTACTTC. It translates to CASSGQTYEQYF.